These 22 T cell receptor beta chains share one sample of origin, sequenced in a study of blood T cells in healthy people across ages. A second PCR of about 7 to 12 cycles used a sample-barcoded 5' primer and a J-beta primer mix. TCRdb reprocessed the 5' RACE reads with MiXCR, giving one entry per CDR3 protein. The sample has fewer than 2 million distinct CDR3 sequences, about two fifths seen once. Sequencing input: blood. Every receptor here comes from a human donor in good health.

This chain connects TRBV20-1 to TRBJ1-3; D unresolved. There are 13 residues in the CDR3. V lost 3 bases, J lost 5 bases, and 11 bases lay in between. Germline lookup yields CDR1 DFQATT and CDR2 SNEGSKA (reference sequence). The CDR3 coding sequence is TGCAGTGCTAGCGCTGCGTTCCGAAACACCATATATTTT. Translating gives CSASAAFRNTIYF.

Only a few counts were recorded for this clonotype. The rearrangement joins TRBV7-6 to TRBJ1-2; D is undetermined. The V end was cut by 5 bases, the J end by 1 base, with 17 bases between. The CDR3 is 16 residues long. Germline loops: CDR1 SGHVS, CDR2 FNYEAQ. This CDR3 is CASSTNTKSRNYGYTF. As DNA, the CDR3 is TGTGCCAGCAGCACGAACACCAAAAGCCGTAACTATGGCTACACCTTC.

The sample holds a few counts of this clonotype. The chain carries TRBV6-2 or TRBV6-3 and TRBJ2-4, with 8 bases lining up with TRBD2. The J call may not be correct, given that the DNA end is closer to TRBJ2-7. The CDR3 is made up of 12 amino acids. Per the germline V gene, CDR1 is MNHEY and CDR2 is SVGEGT. For the CDR3, the DNA is TGTGCCAGCAGATACAGCGGGGGCGAGCAGTACTTC. It encodes CASRYSGGEQYF.

Many counts were recorded for this clonotype. V and J are TRBV20-1 and TRBJ2-7; 8 bases line up with TRBD1. This CDR3 comprises 14 residues. Germline CDR1 DFQATT, CDR2 SNEGSKA (reference sequence). J gave up 0 bases and V 3 bases, and 4 bases lay outside the gene matches. In DNA form, the CDR3 reads TGCAGTGCTAGCAGACAGGGGAGCTCCTACGAGCAGTACTTC. Translated, it gives CSASRQGSSYEQYF.

This clonotype was counted only a few times. CDR3 sequence: CASSQAGASETQYF. CDR3 nucleotide sequence: TGTGCCAGCAGCCAAGCGGGGGCCTCGGAGACCCAGTACTTC. The V gene is TRBV3-1, the J gene TRBJ2-5, with D tentatively TRBD1 or TRBD2 (6 bases each). In germline, CDR1 is LGHDT, CDR2 YNNKEL (reference sequence). This CDR3 region has 14 residues. Trimming stripped 1 base from V and 5 bases from J, with 11 bases between.

This clonotype was seen a handful of times. The J gene is TRBJ2-5, the V gene TRBV13; tentative D call: TRBD1 (6 bases). CDR3 length: 14 amino acids. With 5 bases removed from V and 4 bases from J, the gap between germline ends came to 14 bases. Germline V gene data show CDR1 as PRHDT and CDR2 as FYEKMQ (reference sequence). CDR3 loop: CASSDRITGETQYF. The DNA for the CDR3 is TGTGCCAGCAGCGACAGGATAACGGGAGAGACCCAGTACTTC.

The chain recombines TRBV29-1 with TRBJ2-1; TRBD2 is a possible D gene (6 bases). V was shortened by 4 bases and J by 7 bases, with 17 bases between the two germline ends. Germline values: CDR1 SQVTM, CDR2 ANQGSEA. The CDR3 length is 14 residues. CDR3 nucleotides: TGCAGCGTTGCGTGGTGGGGGGTTCTAAATGAGCAGTTCTTC. Its protein is CSVAWWGVLNEQFF.

In its sample, this clonotype was seen a few times. A junction boundary mismatches the germline segment, possibly from a read error. CDR3 amino acids: CASSFAGTGESPDAQYF. In DNA form, the CDR3 reads TGTGCCAGCAGTTTCGCGGGAACAGGGGAAAGCCCAGATGCGCAGTATTTT. This chain connects TRBV12-3 or TRBV12-4 to TRBJ2-3, with D perhaps matching TRBD1 (7 bases). The CDR3 is 17 residues long.

This sequence joins TRBV20-1 and TRBJ2-7; TRBD2 aligns across 8 bases. CDR3 length: 13 residues. V dropped 1 base and J dropped 3; count of bases not matched to a gene: 2. Germline CDR1 DFQATT, CDR2 SNEGSKA (reference sequence). In DNA, the CDR3 is TGCAGTGCTAGAGTTCGGGGGGGCTACGAGCAGTACTTC. This codes for CSARVRGGYEQYF.

The rearrangement joins TRBV5-1 to TRBJ2-3; 7 bases match TRBD1. CDR1 and CDR2 (germline): SGHRS, YFSETQ. CDR3 length equals 14 residues. V was clipped by 7 bases and J by 2 bases; unmatched bases: 7. The CDR3 nucleotides read TGCGCCAGCGGGACAGCGTCGTTCACAGATACGCAGTATTTT. This sequence encodes CASGTASFTDTQYF.

The J gene is TRBJ1-1, the V gene TRBV5-1, with 7 bases aligning to TRBD1. With 3 bases clipped from V and 11 bases from J, the junction kept 10 bases outside the gene matches. The germline V gene has CDR1 SGHRS and CDR2 YFSETQ. The CDR3 totals 13 residues. CDR3 region: CASSSTGAAHAFF. In nucleotides, the CDR3 is TGCGCCAGCAGCTCTACAGGGGCGGCTCACGCTTTCTTT.

The chain carries TRBV29-1 and TRBJ1-5; 11 nucleotides agree with TRBD1. The V gene's germline CDR1 is SQVTM and CDR2 ANQGSEA. J was trimmed by 3 bases and V by 6 bases; bases with no gene match: 10. The CDR3 consists of 16 residues. CDR3 amino acids: CSVEIRDRGNNQPQHF. CDR3 in DNA: TGCAGCGTCGAAATCCGGGACAGGGGGAACAATCAGCCCCAGCATTTT.

Only one count was recorded for this clonotype. The V gene is TRBV24-1, the J gene TRBJ1-2; perhaps TRBD1 as D (5 bases). Germline V gene lookup returns CDR1 KGHDR and CDR2 SFDVKD. Trimming took 4 bases from V and 6 from J, leaving 11 bases between them. The CDR3 is 13 residues long. In nucleotides, the CDR3 is TGTGCCACCAGTGACAGGGAAAGGCATGGCTACACCTTC. This gives the protein CATSDRERHGYTF.

This clonotype turned up a few times. Germline and junction disagree at one end, which may indicate a read error. J is TRBJ2-3 and V is TRBV12-3 or TRBV12-4; D is perhaps TRBD2 (6 bases). The CDR3 has 15 amino acids. The CDR3 nucleotides read TGTGCCAACAGTTTTGGGGGGTTTGGAACAGATACGCAGTATTTT. Its protein product is CANSFGGFGTDTQYF.

The chain is built from TRBV20-1 and TRBJ2-2, with D perhaps given as TRBD1 or TRBD2 (6 bases each). The V gene's germline CDR1 is DFQATT and CDR2 SNEGSKA (reference sequence). The CDR3 has 16 residues. Trimming removed 3 bases at V and 1 base at J, with 15 bases between. CDR3 protein: CSASYDGGQNTGELFF. In DNA, the CDR3 is TGCAGTGCTAGTTATGACGGGGGCCAGAACACCGGGGAGCTGTTTTTT.

Ten or more counts support this clonotype. V gene TRBV5-1 combines with J gene TRBJ2-7; 7 nucleotides line up with TRBD1. After removal of 4 bases from V and 4 bases from J, the junction contained 11 bases not matched to a gene. Germline V gene sequence: CDR1 SGHRS, CDR2 YFSETQ. The CDR3 totals 15 residues. The CDR3 DNA sequence: TGCGCCAGCAGCCCAACGACAGGGTTCGAATACGAGCAGTACTTC. The encoded protein is CASSPTTGFEYEQYF. The entire variable domain, with the rest obtained from reference TRBV5-1 and TRBJ2-7, is as follows: KAGVTQTPRYLIKTRGQQVTLSCSPISGHRSVSWYQQTPGQGLQFLFEYFSETQRNKGNFPGRFSGRQFSNSRSEMNVSTLELGDSALYLCASSPTTGFEYEQYFGPGTRLTVT.

The CDR3: CASSPPGGANYGYTF. The CDR3 region has the DNA TGTGCCAGCAGCCCCCCGGGGGGGGCTAACTATGGCTACACCTTC. V and J are TRBV9 and TRBJ1-2; D is possibly TRBD1 (5 bases). V lost 4 bases and J lost 0, with 13 bases in between. This CDR3 is 15 amino acids long. Germline V gene sequence: CDR1 SGDLS, CDR2 YYNGEE. The entire variable domain, with the rest obtained from reference TRBV9 and TRBJ1-2, is as follows: DSGVTQTPKHLITATGQRVTLRCSPRSGDLSVYWYQQSLDQGLQFLIQYYNGEERAKGNILERFSAQQFPDLHSELNLSSLELGDSALYFCASSPPGGANYGYTFGSGTRLTVV.

V and J are TRBV18 and TRBJ1-5; 7 positions agree with TRBD1. With V trimmed by 6 bases and J by 9 bases, 11 bases remained unmatched. CDR1 KGHSH and CDR2 LQKENI come from the germline V gene. This CDR3 has 14 amino acids. CDR3 in amino acids: CASSAGTEIWPQHF. DNA for the CDR3: TGTGCCAGCTCGGCCGGGACAGAAATTTGGCCCCAGCATTTT.

The genes are TRBV7-2 and TRBJ2-3; D unclear. From germline, CDR1 is SGHTA and CDR2 FQGNSA. The V end was cut by 7 bases, the J end by 8 bases, with 10 bases between. This CDR3 comprises 11 residues. This CDR3 is CASTFLSTQYF. DNA of the CDR3: TGTGCCAGCACCTTTCTCAGTACGCAGTATTTT.

Comment on this clonotype: The junction departs from germline at one end; a sequencing error may be responsible. The chain joins TRBV3-1 to TRBJ2-5, with TRBD2 identical over 9 bases. This CDR3 has 15 amino acids. In germline, CDR1 is LGHDT, CDR2 YNNKEL (reference sequence). In DNA, the CDR3 is TGTGCCAACAGCCCTGGGACTAGCCGGAGGGAGACCCAGTACTTC. It encodes CANSPGTSRRETQYF.

The chain carries TRBV18 and TRBJ1-2; the D gene is possibly TRBD1 (5 bases). Per the germline V gene, CDR1 is KGHSH and CDR2 is LQKENI. The CDR3 covers 16 residues. The V end was cut by 3 bases, the J end by 0 bases, with 14 bases between. CDR3 nucleotides: TGTGCCAGCTCACCGCAGGGTTTTACCTCTAACTATGGCTACACCTTC. Translation gives CASSPQGFTSNYGYTF.

The chain employs TRBV3-1 and TRBJ2-7; D gene ambiguous. The CDR3 has 15 residues. CDR1 and CDR2 (germline): LGHDT, YNNKEL (reference sequence). With 4 bases removed from V and 0 bases from J, the gap between germline ends came to 13 bases. Written as DNA, the CDR3 is TGTGCCAGCAGCCGATCATACGCTGACTCCTACGAGCAGTACTTC. Protein: CASSRSYADSYEQYF.